The 26 T cell receptor beta chains in this list originate from one sample, sequenced in a study of blood T cell repertoires in COVID-19. Clones were sequenced by immunoSEQ multiplex PCR, and TCRdb holds only the in-frame ones, with some missing. This table holds approximately 330,000 clones, 87% found once. The specimen was peripheral blood. The receptors stem from a man aged 25-45 years with COVID-19, enrolled during active disease.

This clone was seen a single time. This rearrangement joins TRBV19 to TRBJ2-1; tentatively, D is TRBD2 (6 bases). Germline CDR1 reads LNHDA; CDR2 reads SQIVND (reference sequence). V dropped 1 base and J dropped 4 bases, with 11 bases sitting between them. The CDR3 has 15 residues. CDR3 nucleotide sequence: TGTGCCAGTAGTATAGCGGGACTGGGTTACAATGAGCAGTTCTTC. Protein: CASSIAGLGYNEQFF.

CDR3 region: CASRTTRNTIYF. Here the CDR3 DNA reads TGTGCCAGTAGGACTACCCGAAACACCATATATTTT. This chain uses TRBV19 with TRBJ1-3; D not resolved. The CDR3 extends over 12 amino acids. Germline CDR1 reads LNHDA; CDR2 reads SQIVND (reference sequence). Trimming shortened V by 6 bases and J by 5 bases, and 8 bases separated the two germline ends. Complete variable domain (other parts from reference TRBV19 and TRBJ1-3): DGGITQSPKYLFRKEGQNVTLSCEQNLNHDAMYWYRQDPGQGLRLIYYSQIVNDFQKGDIAEGYSVSREKKESFPLTVTSAQKNPTAFYLCASRTTRNTIYFGEGSWLTVV.

The chain employs TRBV13 and TRBJ1-6, with D perhaps matching TRBD1 (5 bases). The V and J ends lost 6 bases and 0 bases respectively, with 18 bases between them. Per the germline V gene, CDR1 is PRHDT and CDR2 is FYEKMQ (reference sequence). The CDR3 loop spans 18 amino acids. CDR3 nucleotide sequence: TGTGCCAGCAGAACTAGTGGGGGACTCAGCTCCTATAATTCACCCCTCCACTTT. It encodes CASRTSGGLSSYNSPLHF.

The CDR3 region is CASRLRVGNTEAFF. CDR3 coding DNA: TGTGCCAGCAGACTCAGGGTGGGGAACACTGAAGCTTTCTTT. V is TRBV6-5 and J is TRBJ1-1; a weak D match, TRBD1 (5 bases). The V gene's germline CDR1 is MNHEY and CDR2 SVGAGI. Deletions cut 6 bases from V and 1 base from J, with 12 bases between. CDR3 size: 14 residues.

The chain has TRBV6-2 or TRBV6-3 and TRBJ2-1; 11 bases line up with TRBD2. Germline CDR1 reads MNHEY; CDR2 reads SVGEGT. After removal of 2 bases from V and 0 bases from J, the junction contained 9 bases not matched to a gene. This CDR3 has 19 residues. The CDR3 nucleotides are TGTGCCAGCAGTTACCCTAAGACTAGCGGGGTGCGCTCCTACAATGAGCAGTTCTTC. It specifies CASSYPKTSGVRSYNEQFF.

J is TRBJ2-2 and V is TRBV6-6; 13 bases map to TRBD2. The CDR3 runs 18 residues. Germline-derived CDR1 and CDR2 are MNHNY and SVGAGI (reference sequence). The V and J ends lost 5 bases and 0 bases, in that order; junction bases with no gene match: 6. The CDR3 DNA reads TGTGCCAGCAGTCCCCGACTAGCGGGGGGATCGAACACCGGGGAGCTGTTTTTT. Its protein product is CASSPRLAGGSNTGELFF.

This chain connects TRBV7-7 to TRBJ2-2, with 8 bases identical to TRBD2. The V gene's germline CDR1 is SSHAT and CDR2 FNYEAQ (reference sequence). CDR3 length equals 15 residues. J gave up 2 bases and V 5 bases, and 4 bases lay outside the gene matches. CDR3 region: CASSLREGNTGELFF. The CDR3 DNA follows: TGTGCCAGCAGCCTTCGGGAGGGAAACACCGGGGAGCTGTTTTTT.

V and J are TRBV6-2 or TRBV6-3 and TRBJ2-1; D might be TRBD2 (5 bases). Germline CDR1 MNHEY, CDR2 SVGEGT. V lost 2 bases and J 6 bases, leaving 11 bases between the germline ends. CDR3 length equals 14 residues. Written as DNA, the CDR3 is TGTGCCAGCAGTTACAGGGTAGGGAGCAATGAGCAGTTCTTC. Its translation is CASSYRVGSNEQFF.

The sample holds a few counts of this clone. The rearrangement links TRBV9 to TRBJ2-3; D remains unclear. CDR3 length: 12 amino acids. CDR1 is SGDLS, CDR2 YYNGEE, per germline. V was clipped by 0 bases and J by 4 bases, with 3 bases between them. Here the CDR3 DNA reads TGTGCCAGCAGCGTAGTCGCAGATACGCAGTATTTT. Its protein is CASSVVADTQYF.

The rearrangement joins TRBV11-2 to TRBJ1-2; 11 nucleotides agree with TRBD1. Germline V gene sequence: CDR1 SGHAT, CDR2 FQNNGV. CDR3 length equals 18 residues. V shed 5 bases, J shed 6 bases, and the junction held 17 bases outside the gene matches. The CDR3 nucleotides are TGTGCCAGCAGCCCCCCTTTATTGGGACAGGGGGGTAAAAATGGCTACACCTTC. The encoded protein is CASSPPLLGQGGKNGYTF.

The J gene is TRBJ2-7, the V gene TRBV28, with TRBD2 matching 9 bases. The junction had 5 bases not matched to a gene; V was cut back by 3 bases and J by 2 bases. The CDR3 length is 15 residues. CDR1 and CDR2 (germline): MDHEN, SYDVKM. In DNA form, the CDR3 reads TGTGCCAGCAGTTTGGCTAGCGGGGCCCCCTACGAGCAGTACTTC. It encodes CASSLASGAPYEQYF.

The chain links TRBV7-8 to TRBJ2-1, with D perhaps matching TRBD2 (5 bases). This CDR3 contains 18 residues. With 5 bases removed from V and 0 bases from J, the gap between germline ends came to 20 bases. Germline CDR1 and CDR2: SGHVS and FQNEAQ. The CDR3 is CASSGSWWAQHSYNEQFF. The CDR3 region has the DNA TGTGCCAGCAGCGGGAGTTGGTGGGCGCAGCACTCCTACAATGAGCAGTTCTTC.

The V and J genes are TRBV7-9 and TRBJ2-7; D gene uncertain. V was shortened by 0 bases and J by 3 bases, with 9 bases between the two germline ends. Germline V CDR1 and CDR2: SEHNR, FQNEAQ (reference sequence). The CDR3 is 14 residues long. Here the CDR3 reads CASSLAALIYEQYF. CDR3 nucleotides: TGTGCCAGCAGCTTAGCAGCCCTTATCTACGAGCAGTACTTC. The complete variable domain, with remaining parts taken from reference TRBV7-9 and TRBJ2-7, reads DTGVSQNPRHKITKRGQNVTFRCDPISEHNRLYWYRQTLGQGPEFLTYFQNEAQLEKSRLLSDRFSAERPKGSFSTLEIQRTEQGDSAMYLCASSLAALIYEQYFGPGTRLTVT.

The rearrangement links TRBV3-1 (or the pseudogene TRBV3-2) to TRBJ1-3; D uncertain. Trimming removed 0 bases from V and 0 bases from J, with 12 bases in between. Germline values: CDR1 LGHDT, CDR2 YNNKEL (reference sequence). CDR3 length: 17 residues. The CDR3 nucleotides are TGTGCCAGCAGCCAAGATGGAGGAGGCCACTCTGGAAACACCATATATTTT. This sequence encodes CASSQDGGGHSGNTIYF.

DNA of the CDR3: TGTGCCATCAGTCGACAGGGGAATCTGGACACTGAAGCTTTCTTT. Translated: CAISRQGNLDTEAFF. The chain is built from TRBV10-3 and TRBJ1-1, with 8 bases identical to TRBD1. The CDR3 totals 15 residues. Germline V lookup: CDR1 ENHRY, CDR2 SYGVKD. Trimming took 5 bases from V and 3 from J; bases not matched to a gene: 8.

This chain links TRBV5-1 with TRBJ2-5; 11 positions agree with TRBD2. The CDR3 totals 17 residues. Germline trimming cut 4 bases from V and 5 bases from J; bases unmatched to any gene: 13. CDR1 and CDR2 from the germline V gene are SGHRS and YFSETQ. The CDR3 loop reads CASSGDSGRDHGETQYF. The DNA for the CDR3 is TGCGCCAGCAGCGGCGATAGCGGGAGGGATCACGGGGAGACCCAGTACTTC.

This clone came up a few times. V gene TRBV7-9 combines with J gene TRBJ1-5; D possibly corresponds to TRBD1 (6 bases). The CDR3 length is 13 residues. CDR1 SEHNR and CDR2 FQNEAQ come from the germline V gene (reference sequence). V lost 5 bases and J lost 5, with 10 bases in between. As DNA, the CDR3 is TGTGCCAGCAGCCGACAGGAGGATCAGCCCCAGCATTTT. Encoded protein: CASSRQEDQPQHF.

Concerning this clone itself: The sample holds other DNA sequences that translate to the same CDR3. The chain recombines TRBV27 with TRBJ1-1; 9 nucleotides align to TRBD1. Germline values: CDR1 MNHEY, CDR2 SMNVEV (reference sequence). The CDR3 runs 12 residues. The junction had 1 base not matched to a gene; V was cut back by 7 bases and J by 4 bases. CDR3 region: CASTDRGTEAFF. CDR3 sequence (DNA): TGTGCCAGCACGGACAGGGGCACTGAAGCTTTCTTT.

This chain joins TRBV9 and TRBJ1-2; perhaps TRBD1 as D (5 bases). This CDR3 spans 13 amino acids. V was trimmed by 4 bases and J by 5 bases, leaving 12 bases between them. Germline-derived CDR1 and CDR2 are SGDLS and YYNGEE. DNA for the CDR3: TGTGCCAGCAGCCCCGGGACTATGTATGGCTACACCTTC. Translating it yields CASSPGTMYGYTF.

This chain connects TRBV5-1 to TRBJ1-4; 8 nucleotides match TRBD1. The CDR3 extends over 14 amino acids. The germline V gene has CDR1 SGHRS and CDR2 YFSETQ. The junction had 6 bases not matched to a gene; V was cut back by 3 bases and J by 8 bases. CDR3 region: CASSYGQGGEKLFF. CDR3 nucleotides: TGCGCCAGCAGCTACGGACAGGGAGGGGAAAAACTGTTTTTT.

V gene TRBV24-1 combines with J gene TRBJ1-5; TRBD1 is a possible D gene (5 bases). The CDR3 length is 14 residues. The germline V gene has CDR1 KGHDR and CDR2 SFDVKD. V was pared by 5 bases and J by 6 bases, with 13 bases between. The CDR3 sequence: CATSGAGWVQPQHF. CDR3 bases: TGTGCCACCAGTGGGGCAGGGTGGGTTCAGCCCCAGCATTTT.

This clone was seen a single time. CDR3 residues: CASSYGGHEQYF. The CDR3 DNA reads as TGTGCCAGCAGTTACGGAGGACACGAGCAGTACTTC. The chain links TRBV6-5 to TRBJ2-7; a possible D gene is TRBD2 (5 bases). This CDR3 spans 12 amino acids. Trimming shortened V by 2 bases and J by 5 bases, and 7 bases separated the two germline ends. Germline-derived CDR1 and CDR2 are MNHEY and SVGAGI.

The chain carries TRBV29-1 and TRBJ1-2, with D possibly being TRBD1 (5 bases). Germline V gene data show CDR1 as SQVTM and CDR2 as ANQGSEA. CDR3 length: 15 amino acids. V was pared by 6 bases and J by 1 base, with 18 bases between. CDR3 coding DNA: TGCAGCGTATCCGGGGGGGAAACGTTTAACTATGGCTACACCTTC. This translates into CSVSGGETFNYGYTF.

This chain joins TRBV27 and TRBJ2-1; no definite D call. This CDR3 has 15 amino acids. Trimming took off 2 bases at V and 5 bases at J, with 13 bases between the two ends. Germline-derived CDR1 and CDR2 are MNHEY and SMNVEV (reference sequence). In DNA form, the CDR3 reads TGTGCCAGCAGTTTACGACTCCCACCCAACAATGAGCAGTTCTTC. This sequence encodes CASSLRLPPNNEQFF.

CDR3 sequence (DNA): TGTGCCAGCTCAAAGGGACAGGGAGACATTCAGTACTTC. Its protein is CASSKGQGDIQYF. The genes are TRBV18 and TRBJ2-4, with 9 bases that match TRBD1. CDR3 length: 13 amino acids. In germline, CDR1 is KGHSH, CDR2 LQKENI. V dropped 5 bases and J dropped 8; count of bases not matched to a gene: 4.

This chain joins TRBV7-2 and TRBJ1-2; perhaps TRBD1 as D (5 bases). The CDR3 is 14 amino acids. Germline CDR1 SGHTA, CDR2 FQGNSA. V lost 5 bases and J lost 4, with 14 bases in between. Here the CDR3 DNA reads TGTGCCAGCAGCAGCAGGGACTCTTCCTATGGCTACACCTTC. Translating gives CASSSRDSSYGYTF.